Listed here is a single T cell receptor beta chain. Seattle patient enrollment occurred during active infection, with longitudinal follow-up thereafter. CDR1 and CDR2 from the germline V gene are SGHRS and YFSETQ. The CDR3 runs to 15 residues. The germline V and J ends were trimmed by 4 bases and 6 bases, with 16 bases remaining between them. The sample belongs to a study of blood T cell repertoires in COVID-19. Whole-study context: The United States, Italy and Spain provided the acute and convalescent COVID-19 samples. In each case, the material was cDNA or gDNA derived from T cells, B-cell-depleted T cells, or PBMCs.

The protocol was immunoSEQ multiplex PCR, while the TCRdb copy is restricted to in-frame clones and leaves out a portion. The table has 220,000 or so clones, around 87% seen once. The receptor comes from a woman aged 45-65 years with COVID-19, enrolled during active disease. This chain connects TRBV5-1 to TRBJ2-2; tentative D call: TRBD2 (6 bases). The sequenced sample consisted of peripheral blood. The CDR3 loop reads CASSTGDLRAGELFF. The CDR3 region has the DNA TGCGCCAGCAGCACGGGGGACCTGCGGGCCGGGGAGCTGTTTTTT.